The clone carrying this T cell receptor beta chain was counted only a few times. What it recognizes is unknown. The data were obtained in a study of T cell repertoires in cytomegalovirus infection. Study-wide context: The authors used CMV epitopes that were HLA-C-restricted (recently identified) and HLA-B-restricted (well studied). Both a matching HLA type and CMV infection were indicated by public TCR beta signatures. Findings and limits, study-wide: Public TCR beta family frequency separated CMV-and-HLA carriers, including in an independent cohort. The response measured ex vivo was dominated by TCR beta clonotypes (HLA-C-restricted and CMV-specific).

MiXCR was run by TCRdb on the reads, yielding one entry per CDR3 protein. The sample gives about a million distinct CDR3 sequences, under 40% of which show up once; 13% is in the top ten. Germline-derived CDR1 and CDR2 are MNHNY and SVGAGI (reference sequence). The germline V and J ends were trimmed by 5 bases and 1 base, with 18 bases remaining between them. This CDR3 region has 18 residues. This receptor was identified in a human donor in good health (CMV status not recorded). Some clones in this sample may be carry-over from other donors' samples. The sample consisted of cultured CD8+ T cells from PBMCs, taken from culture after CMV antigen stimulation. The chain recombines TRBV6-6 with TRBJ1-6, with D perhaps matching TRBD1 (6 bases). In DNA form, the CDR3 reads TGTGCCAGCAGTGTCCATGGACAGCTTCGGTCCTATAATTCACCCCTCCACTTT. Translating gives CASSVHGQLRSYNSPLHF.